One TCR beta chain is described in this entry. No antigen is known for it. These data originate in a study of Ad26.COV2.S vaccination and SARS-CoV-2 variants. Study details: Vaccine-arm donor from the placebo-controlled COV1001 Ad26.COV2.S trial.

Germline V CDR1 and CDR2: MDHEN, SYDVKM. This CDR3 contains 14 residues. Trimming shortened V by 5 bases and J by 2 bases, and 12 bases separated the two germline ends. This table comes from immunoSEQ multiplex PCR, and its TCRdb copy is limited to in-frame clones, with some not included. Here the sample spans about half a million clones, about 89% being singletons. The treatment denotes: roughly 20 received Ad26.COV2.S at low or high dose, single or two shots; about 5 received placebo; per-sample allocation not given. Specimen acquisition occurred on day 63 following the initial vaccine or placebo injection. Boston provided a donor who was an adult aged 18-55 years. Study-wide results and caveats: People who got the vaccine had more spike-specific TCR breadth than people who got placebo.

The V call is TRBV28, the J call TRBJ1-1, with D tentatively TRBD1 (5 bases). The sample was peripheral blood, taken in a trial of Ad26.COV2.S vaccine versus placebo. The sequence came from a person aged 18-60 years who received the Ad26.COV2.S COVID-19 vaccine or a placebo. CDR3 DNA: TGTGCCAGCAGTCTCGACAGAGCCAACACTGAAGCTTTCTTT. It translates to CASSLDRANTEAFF. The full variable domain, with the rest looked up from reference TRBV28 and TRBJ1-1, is DVKVTQSSRYLVKRTGEKVFLECVQDMDHENMFWYRQDPGLGLRLIYFSYDVKMKEKGDIPEGYSVSREKKERFSLILESASTNQTSMYLCASSLDRANTEAFFGQGTRLTVV.